This paragraph covers one TCR beta chain sequence. The CDR3 extends over 13 amino acids. Trimming left V 5 bases short and J 4 bases short, with 12 bases between. Germline-derived CDR1 and CDR2 are SGHRS and YFSETQ. This record comes from a study of blood T cell repertoires in COVID-19. Sequenced by immunoSEQ multiplex PCR; TCRdb stores in-frame clones only, minus some. The repertoire holds some 100,000 clones, with around 67% as singletons. This clonotype originated in an older man with COVID-19, enrolled during active disease. The chain carries TRBV5-1 and TRBJ2-5; D might be TRBD2 (6 bases). Sequences were obtained from peripheral blood. The CDR3 protein is CASRTGAAETQYF. DNA for the CDR3: TGCGCCAGCAGGACGGGAGCTGCAGAGACCCAGTACTTC.